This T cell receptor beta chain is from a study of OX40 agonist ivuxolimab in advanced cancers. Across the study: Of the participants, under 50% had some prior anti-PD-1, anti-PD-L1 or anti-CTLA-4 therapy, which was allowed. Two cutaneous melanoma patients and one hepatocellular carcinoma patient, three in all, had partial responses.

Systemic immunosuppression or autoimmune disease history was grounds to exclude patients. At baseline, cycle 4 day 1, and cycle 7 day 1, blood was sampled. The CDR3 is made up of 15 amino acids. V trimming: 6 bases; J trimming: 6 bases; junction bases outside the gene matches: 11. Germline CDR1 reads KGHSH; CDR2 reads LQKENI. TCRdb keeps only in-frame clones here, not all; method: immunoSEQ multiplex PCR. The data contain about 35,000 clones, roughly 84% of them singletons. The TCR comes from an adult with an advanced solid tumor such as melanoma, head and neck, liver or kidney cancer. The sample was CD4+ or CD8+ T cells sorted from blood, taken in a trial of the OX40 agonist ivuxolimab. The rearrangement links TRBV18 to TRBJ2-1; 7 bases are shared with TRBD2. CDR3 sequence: CASSPRLASGNEQFF. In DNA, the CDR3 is TGTGCCAGCTCTCCGAGACTAGCCTCAGGCAATGAGCAGTTCTTC.